The 31 T cell receptor beta chains below all came from one sample that was sequenced in a study of CD8+ T cells in alopecia areata. In each case, RNA was isolated and then reverse transcribed into cDNA as the sequencing template. Assay used: immunoSEQ multiplex PCR; TCRdb lists only in-frame clones, some missing. The sample records roughly 200,000 clones, roughly 60% being singletons. The specimen was CD4+ T cells sorted from blood, collected at week 0. These receptors were obtained from a human donor with alopecia areata.

This clone was recorded once. The J gene is TRBJ2-1, the V gene TRBV29-1; D possibly uses TRBD1 or TRBD2 (7 bases each). The CDR3 covers 13 residues. Between the trimmed V and J ends, which lost 4 bases and 7 bases, there was a span of 14 bases. The germline V gene encodes CDR1 SQVTM and CDR2 ANQGSEA. CDR3 sequence (DNA): TGCAGCGTTGTCAGGGGGGGGCTGAATGAGCAGTTCTTC. This sequence encodes CSVVRGGLNEQFF.

The rearrangement links TRBV9 to TRBJ2-3; D might be TRBD1 or TRBD2, each matching 5 bases. The CDR3 totals 12 residues. The V and J ends lost 3 bases and 6 bases respectively, with 8 bases between them. Germline-derived CDR1 and CDR2 are SGDLS and YYNGEE. The CDR3, as DNA: TGTGCCAGCAGCGAGGGACGGGATACGCAGTATTTT. Amino acids: CASSEGRDTQYF.

The chain is built from TRBV18 and TRBJ1-4, with D unclear. Looked up from germline, CDR1 is KGHSH and CDR2 is LQKENI. V was shortened by 3 bases and J by 3 bases, with 11 bases between the two germline ends. CDR3 length: 15 residues. The DNA for the CDR3 is TGTGCCAGCTCACCTCTGAAGGTCCCTAATGAAAAACTGTTTTTT. As protein: CASSPLKVPNEKLFF.

The rearrangement links TRBV7-9 to TRBJ2-7; TRBD2 is a possible D gene (6 bases). CDR1 SEHNR and CDR2 FQNEAQ come from the germline V gene (reference sequence). There are 11 residues in the CDR3. Trimming removed 5 bases at V and 6 bases at J, with 8 bases between. The CDR3 spells CASSPGVEQYF. The CDR3 region has the DNA TGTGCCAGCAGCCCGGGGGTCGAGCAGTACTTC.

The V call is TRBV5-1, the J call TRBJ1-5, with 11 bases fitting TRBD1. This CDR3 is 16 amino acids long. Germline V CDR1 and CDR2: SGHRS, YFSETQ. With V trimmed by 4 bases and J by 1 base, 4 bases remained unmatched. The CDR3 DNA follows: TGCGCCAGCAGCCCGGGGGACAGGGGGAGCAATCAGCCCCAGCATTTT. Its translation: CASSPGDRGSNQPQHF.

The genes are TRBV2 and TRBJ2-2; 10 bases agree with TRBD2. Germline CDR1 SNHLY, CDR2 FYNNEI. The CDR3 spans 15 residues. Germline trimming cut 9 bases from V and 1 base from J; bases unmatched to any gene: 5. The CDR3 nucleotides read TGTGCCAGTTCGGCTAGCGGGGGGAACACCGGGGAGCTGTTTTTT. Its translation is CASSASGGNTGELFF.

This chain uses TRBV6-5 with TRBJ2-3; 11 bases are a match to TRBD2. The germline gives CDR1 MNHEY, CDR2 SVGAGI. This CDR3 comprises 14 residues. The V and J ends lost 8 bases and 5 bases, in that order; junction bases with no gene match: 6. The CDR3 DNA is TGTGCCAGCTATAGCGGGGGGGCTAAAGATACGCAGTATTTT. Translation gives CASYSGGAKDTQYF.

The V and J genes are TRBV29-1 and TRBJ2-7; D call uncertain. The V and J ends lost 0 bases and 1 base respectively, with 7 bases between them. The CDR3 totals 13 residues. In germline, CDR1 is SQVTM, CDR2 ANQGSEA. The CDR3 protein is CSVEDFPSYEQYF. Written as DNA, the CDR3 is TGCAGCGTTGAAGATTTCCCATCCTACGAGCAGTACTTC.

This chain links TRBV21-1 with TRBJ2-7; the table's D call of TRBD1 was not tested on the DNA. TRBV21-1 constitutes a pseudogene. The CDR3 has 12 residues. The CDR3 DNA reads as TGTGCCAGCACCTACAGTACATGCGAGCAGTACTTC. As protein: CASTYSTCEQYF.

This clone was counted between two and nine times. V and J are TRBV7-9 and TRBJ2-7, with 7 bases fitting TRBD1. This CDR3 comprises 14 residues. Trimming at V came to 0 bases and at J to 4 bases, leaving 3 bases not matched to a gene. The germline CDR1 and CDR2 sequences are SEHNR and FQNEAQ (reference sequence). The CDR3 DNA reads TGTGCCAGCAGCTTAGCCGGGACAGCTTACGAGCAGTACTTC. Protein product: CASSLAGTAYEQYF.

The table lists this clone with a few counts. At the DNA level, this CDR3 is encoded by other sequences in the same sample as well. The V gene is TRBV29-1, the J gene TRBJ2-2, with D hard to call. The ends were cut back, 4 bases at V and 3 bases at J, with 15 bases in the middle. This CDR3 spans 15 amino acids. Germline values: CDR1 SQVTM, CDR2 ANQGSEA. The chain's CDR3 is CSVVPDPDYTGELFF. CDR3 bases: TGCAGCGTTGTCCCCGACCCCGATTACACCGGGGAGCTGTTTTTT.

The rearrangement links TRBV15 to TRBJ1-5; TRBD1 might be the D (6 bases). The CDR3 contains 15 residues. V was shortened by 1 base and J by 7 bases, with 14 bases between the two germline ends. The V gene's germline CDR1 is LNHNV and CDR2 YYDKDF (reference sequence). CDR3 nucleotides: TGTGCCACCAGCAGAGTTACAGGGTGGAACCAGCCCCAGCATTTT. This codes for CATSRVTGWNQPQHF.

DNA for the CDR3: TGCAGCGTTGGTCCTAGTGAAAATACGCAGTATTTT. It encodes CSVGPSENTQYF. V and J are TRBV29-1 and TRBJ2-3; D remains ambiguous. Trimming left V 4 bases short and J 7 bases short, with 12 bases between. The CDR3 spans 12 residues. CDR1 is SQVTM, CDR2 ANQGSEA, per germline.

The gene calls are TRBV19 and TRBJ1-1, with D perhaps TRBD1 (5 bases). Trimming removed 5 bases at V and 0 bases at J, with 16 bases between. This CDR3 contains 16 residues. The germline gives CDR1 LNHDA, CDR2 SQIVND (reference sequence). The CDR3 DNA follows: TGTGCCAGTAGTTCTATGACAGAATTAATGAACACTGAAGCTTTCTTT. As protein: CASSSMTELMNTEAFF. Looking up the rest from reference TRBV19 and TRBJ1-1 gives the full variable domain: DGGITQSPKYLFRKEGQNVTLSCEQNLNHDAMYWYRQDPGQGLRLIYYSQIVNDFQKGDIAEGYSVSREKKESFPLTVTSAQKNPTAFYLCASSSMTELMNTEAFFGQGTRLTVV.

Written as DNA, the CDR3 is TGTGCCTGGAGACTAGCGGGGAGCAGTTACAATGAGCAGTTCTTC. This encodes CAWRLAGSSYNEQFF. The gene calls are TRBV30 and TRBJ2-1, with 10 positions matching TRBD2. The V gene end was trimmed by 3 bases and the J gene end by 4 bases; junction bases not matched to a gene: 6. The CDR3 has 15 residues. Germline V gives CDR1 GTSNPN, CDR2 SVGIG (reference sequence).

The V and J genes are TRBV15 and TRBJ1-2, with TRBD1 as a possible D gene (5 bases). The CDR3 runs to 15 residues. Trimming pared 0 bases from V and 4 bases from J, leaving 12 bases between. Germline V lookup: CDR1 LNHNV, CDR2 YYDKDF (reference sequence). This chain's CDR3 is CATSRDTRGTYGYTF. The CDR3 DNA follows: TGTGCCACCAGCAGAGATACGAGGGGTACCTATGGCTACACCTTC. The entire variable domain, with the rest obtained from reference TRBV15 and TRBJ1-2, is as follows: DAMVIQNPRYQVTQFGKPVTLSCSQTLNHNVMYWYQQKSSQAPKLLFHYYDKDFNNEADTPDNFQSRRPNTSFCFLDIRSPGLGDTAMYLCATSRDTRGTYGYTFGSGTRLTVV.

The rearrangement links TRBV29-1 to TRBJ1-1, with 7 bases identical to TRBD1. With V trimmed by 4 bases and J by 6 bases, 8 bases remained unmatched. Germline lookup yields CDR1 SQVTM and CDR2 ANQGSEA. The CDR3 totals 13 residues. Written as DNA, the CDR3 is TGCAGCGTTGGACAGGGTATAGTTTCTGAAGCTTTCTTT. It translates to CSVGQGIVSEAFF.

The chain carries TRBV30 and TRBJ1-1; 9 bases map to TRBD1. Losses at the gene ends were 2 bases for V and 1 base for J; bases not matched to a gene: 14. The V gene's germline CDR1 is GTSNPN and CDR2 SVGIG (reference sequence). CDR3 size: 18 residues. The CDR3 loop is CAWSFPDRGLEWNTEAFF. The DNA of the CDR3 is TGTGCCTGGAGTTTCCCCGACAGGGGGTTGGAATGGAACACTGAAGCTTTCTTT.

V is TRBV9 and J is TRBJ1-6, with D possibly TRBD1 on 6 matching bases. Trimming took 4 bases from V and 10 from J, leaving 15 bases between them. The CDR3 loop spans 14 amino acids. Germline V gene data show CDR1 as SGDLS and CDR2 as YYNGEE. CDR3 sequence (DNA): TGTGCCAGCAGCCAAGACAGGAAAGAATCACCCCTCCACTTT. Its translation is CASSQDRKESPLHF.

The DNA for the CDR3 is TGCGCCAGCAGCTGGTCTAGCGTTAGCACAGATACGCAGTATTTT. This translates into CASSWSSVSTDTQYF. This chain uses TRBV5-1 with TRBJ2-3; D perhaps matches TRBD2 (6 bases). Germline CDR1 SGHRS, CDR2 YFSETQ. V lost 3 bases to trimming and J lost 0 bases, with 11 bases between them. The CDR3 has 15 amino acids.

The chain carries TRBV19 and TRBJ2-7, with TRBD2 as a possible D gene (5 bases). This CDR3 contains 15 residues. With 5 bases removed from V and 6 bases from J, the gap between germline ends came to 20 bases. Germline CDR1 is LNHDA and CDR2 is SQIVND (reference sequence). The CDR3 loop reads CASSAHEEEQGEQYF. DNA for the CDR3: TGTGCCAGTAGTGCCCACGAGGAGGAACAAGGCGAGCAGTACTTC.

The chain recombines TRBV9 with TRBJ2-3; no clear D gene. The CDR3 is made up of 14 amino acids. In germline, CDR1 is SGDLS, CDR2 YYNGEE. V gave up 0 bases and J gave up 1 base, with 6 bases separating them. The CDR3 reads CASSVEFGTDTQYF. DNA for the CDR3: TGTGCCAGCAGCGTAGAGTTCGGCACAGATACGCAGTATTTT.

The chain is built from TRBV4-3 and TRBJ2-2; TRBD1 might be the D (6 bases). The CDR3 has 15 residues. CDR1 is LGHNA, CDR2 YSLEER, per germline. Between the trimmed V and J ends, which lost 5 bases and 5 bases, there was a span of 15 bases. As DNA, the CDR3 is TGCGCCAGCAGCACTCGACAGGCGTGGACCGGGGAGCTGTTTTTT. This encodes CASSTRQAWTGELFF.

This clone has only a few counts. The rearrangement links TRBV6-5 to TRBJ2-7; the D gene is possibly TRBD2 (6 bases). V was trimmed by 0 bases and J by 7 bases, leaving 10 bases between them. Germline CDR1 MNHEY, CDR2 SVGAGI. CDR3 size: 13 residues. The CDR3 loop is CASSYSAGREQYF. The CDR3 DNA follows: TGTGCCAGCAGTTACTCTGCGGGACGAGAGCAGTACTTC.

The chain joins TRBV5-1 to TRBJ2-5; D gene ambiguous. Germline V gene lookup returns CDR1 SGHRS and CDR2 YFSETQ. V gave up 0 bases and J gave up 3 bases, with 9 bases separating them. There are 14 residues in the CDR3. CDR3 loop: CASSLERSEETQYF. In DNA, the CDR3 is TGCGCCAGCAGCTTGGAAAGGTCCGAAGAGACCCAGTACTTC.

This clone appeared once. This chain uses TRBV6-6 with TRBJ1-6, with D maybe TRBD1 (6 bases). Trimming took 6 bases from V and 10 from J, leaving 19 bases between them. The germline V gene encodes CDR1 MNHNY and CDR2 SVGAGI (reference sequence). CDR3 length: 15 residues. For the CDR3, the DNA is TGTGCCAGCAGCTCCGAGGGGGGGGCGAACTCACCCCTCCACTTT. Translation gives CASSSEGGANSPLHF.

There are a few counts of this clone. Here the CDR3 reads CSARQGADGELFF. The DNA of the CDR3 is TGCAGCGCCAGGCAGGGGGCCGACGGGGAGCTGTTTTTT. The chain is built from TRBV29-1 and TRBJ2-2; 8 bases fit TRBD1. The CDR3 has 13 residues. The V gene end was trimmed by 7 bases and the J gene end by 7 bases; junction bases not matched to a gene: 8. Germline CDR1 SQVTM, CDR2 ANQGSEA.

The CDR3, as DNA: TGCAGCGTTGAAGATAACAGGGGAAGAGGTGGCTACACCTTC. This encodes CSVEDNRGRGGYTF. V gene TRBV29-1 combines with J gene TRBJ1-2; 7 bases agree with TRBD1. Germline V gives CDR1 SQVTM, CDR2 ANQGSEA. There are 14 residues in the CDR3. Germline trimming cut 0 bases from V and 7 bases from J; bases unmatched to any gene: 8.

V and J are TRBV30 and TRBJ2-2, with 9 bases aligning to TRBD1. With 0 bases clipped from V and 0 bases from J, the junction kept 5 bases outside the gene matches. The germline gives CDR1 GTSNPN, CDR2 SVGIG (reference sequence). The CDR3 has 17 residues. The CDR3 sequence: CAWSVTGGLPNTGELFF. In DNA form, the CDR3 reads TGTGCCTGGAGTGTAACAGGGGGCTTACCGAACACCGGGGAGCTGTTTTTT.

This rearrangement joins TRBV7-3 to TRBJ1-1; D is undetermined. Looked up from germline, CDR1 is SGHTA and CDR2 is FQGTGA. V was clipped by 5 bases and J by 1 base, with 8 bases between them. The CDR3 is 13 residues long. The CDR3 sequence: CASSPGANTEAFF. The CDR3, as DNA: TGTGCCAGCAGCCCGGGAGCGAACACTGAAGCTTTCTTT.

This clone was seen a handful of times. The chain employs TRBV29-1 and TRBJ2-2, with a weak D call TRBD1 (6 bases). This CDR3 is built from 13 residues. Trimming left V 7 bases short and J 3 bases short, with 12 bases between. Germline V gives CDR1 SQVTM, CDR2 ANQGSEA. The CDR3 DNA reads as TGCAGCGGTACAGGGTGGGACACCGGGGAGCTGTTTTTT. Translation: CSGTGWDTGELFF.